This is a list of T cell receptor beta chains from one sample in a study of T cells in Graves' hyperthyroidism and ophthalmopathy. TCRdb re-called the multiplex PCR reads with MiXCR, one entry per CDR3 protein. In the table there are 200,000 to 250,000 distinct CDR3 sequences, around 17% of which are singletons. The specimen was blood. These receptors originate from a woman aged 18-30 years with Graves' ophthalmopathy. Each CDR3 is given with its conserved first and last residue. The order of the fields is J gene, V gene, D gene, clone size, CDR3 DNA, CDR3 protein. The D gene is left open where the match is weak. Only some rows state a clone size, as once, few, many or a class for expanded clones.

TRBJ2-4 | TRBV10-2 | TRBD1 | many | TGCGCCAGCAGTTATACACAGGGGGTTGGCAAAAACATTCAGTACTTC | CASSYTQGVGKNIQYF
TRBJ2-1 | TRBV20-1 | NA | many | TGCAGTGCGACCCAGGGGGGTTTATCCTACAATGAGCAGTTCTTC | CSATQGGLSYNEQFF
TRBJ2-7 | TRBV2 | NA | many | TGTGCCATTATGACAGGACCACCCCCCTCCTACGAGCAGTACTTC | CAIMTGPPPSYEQYF
TRBJ2-7 | TRBV7-2 | TRBD2 | NA | TGTGCCAGCAGCTTTTCCGGGACTAGCGTAGCCTACGAGCAGTACTTC | CASSFSGTSVAYEQYF
TRBJ2-7 | TRBV7-2 | TRBD2 | NA | TGTGCCAGCAGCTCCGGGGGGTTGGGGGAGCAGTACTTC | CASSSGGLGEQYF
TRBJ1-2 | TRBV20-1 | TRBD1 | many | TGCAGTGCTACAGACAGGGAGGTTCGGAGGTATAGCTACACCTTC | CSATDREVRRYSYTF
TRBJ1-1 | TRBV6-1 | NA | many | TGTGCCAGCGGTAGACAGGACGGTGTTTTCTTT | CASGRQDGVFF
TRBJ2-7 | TRBV7-9 | TRBD2 | many | TGTGCCAGCAGCTCTTTAAGGACTAGCGACGAGCAGTACTTC | CASSSLRTSDEQYF
TRBJ2-2 | TRBV27 | NA | many | TGTGCCAGCAGTCCCGATTTTCGTTTCGCCGGGGAGCTGTTTTTT | CASSPDFRFAGELFF
TRBJ2-2 | TRBV4-1 | NA | many | TGCGCCAGCAGCCAAGGTTCAGGGCACGTCGGGGAGCTGTTTTTT | CASSQGSGHVGELFF